The rows below give T cell receptor beta chains drawn from one sample of a study of T cell repertoires in cytomegalovirus infection. TCRdb re-analysed the reads in MiXCR, keeping a single row per CDR3 protein. The table includes 750,000 to 950,000 distinct CDR3 sequences, 25% to 30% detected once. These receptors are not linked to any known antigen. The sample here was cultured CD8+ T cells from PBMCs, taken from culture after CMV antigen stimulation. The source is a human donor in good health (CMV status not recorded). Some clones in this sample may be carry-over from other donors' samples. CDR3s include the opening cysteine and the closing phenylalanine or tryptophan. A D gene is named only where the DNA matches it firmly. Rows may omit the clone size; those that give it use once, few, many or a size class.

V gene: TRBV29-1
D gene: TRBD2
J gene: TRBJ2-2
clone size: few
CDR3 DNA: TGCAGCGTGGGTATCGGACTAGCGGGGGCGATCACCGGGGAGCTGTTTTTT
CDR3 protein: CSVGIGLAGAITGELFF

V gene: TRBV12-3/TRBV12-4
D gene: TRBD1
J gene: TRBJ2-1
clone size: few
CDR3 DNA: TGTGCCAGCAGCCGGACAGGGACCGGTGAGCAGTTCTTC
CDR3 protein: CASSRTGTGEQFF

V gene: TRBV9
D gene: .
J gene: TRBJ2-2
clone size: .
CDR3 DNA: TGTGCCAGCAGAGGGTTTCAGACCGGGGAGCTGTTTTTT
CDR3 protein: CASRGFQTGELFF

V gene: TRBV12-3/TRBV12-4
D gene: .
J gene: TRBJ1-2
clone size: many
CDR3 DNA: TGTGCCAGCAGTTTAATCGGGGGCGCGAACTATGGCTACACCTTC
CDR3 protein: CASSLIGGANYGYTF

V gene: TRBV20-1
D gene: .
J gene: TRBJ1-1
clone size: .
CDR3 DNA: TGCAGTGCTAGAGACTATCCCATACAGGGCCCAGTGAATGAAGCTTTCTTT
CDR3 protein: CSARDYPIQGPVNEAFF

V gene: TRBV7-2
D gene: .
J gene: TRBJ1-6
clone size: .
CDR3 DNA: TGTGCCAGCAGCTTAGGGCGGGCGAATAATTCACCCCTCCACTTT
CDR3 protein: CASSLGRANNSPLHF

V gene: TRBV6-2/TRBV6-3
D gene: TRBD1
J gene: TRBJ2-7
clone size: .
CDR3 DNA: TGTGCCAACAGTACAGGGGGGAACTACGAGCAGTACTTC
CDR3 protein: CANSTGGNYEQYF

V gene: TRBV12-3/TRBV12-4
D gene: .
J gene: TRBJ1-1
clone size: few
CDR3 DNA: TGTGCCAGCAGTTTTTGGGCAGTCGATTTGACCAACACTGAAGCTTTCTTT
CDR3 protein: CASSFWAVDLTNTEAFF

V gene: TRBV5-6
D gene: .
J gene: TRBJ2-3
clone size: .
CDR3 DNA: TGTGCCAGCAGCCCCTGGAGGATCGGCACAGATACGCAGTATTTT
CDR3 protein: CASSPWRIGTDTQYF

V gene: TRBV2
D gene: .
J gene: TRBJ1-1
clone size: .
CDR3 DNA: TGTGCCAGCAGTGCCCCCTATGCGAACACTGAAGCTTTCTTT
CDR3 protein: CASSAPYANTEAFF

V gene: TRBV3-1
D gene: TRBD1
J gene: TRBJ1-1
clone size: .
CDR3 DNA: TGTGCCAGCAGCCATACAGGGGGCATGAACACTGAAGCTTTCTTT
CDR3 protein: CASSHTGGMNTEAFF

V gene: TRBV6-1
D gene: .
J gene: TRBJ2-5
clone size: .
CDR3 DNA: TGTGCCAGCAGTCGGAGGGGAAGTAACCAAGAGACCCAGTACTTC
CDR3 protein: CASSRRGSNQETQYF

V gene: TRBV6-6
D gene: .
J gene: TRBJ2-1
clone size: few
CDR3 DNA: TGTGCCAGCAGTTACTCGATACGGGATGAGCAGTTCTTC
CDR3 protein: CASSYSIRDEQFF

V gene: TRBV6-2/TRBV6-3
D gene: .
J gene: TRBJ1-6
clone size: .
CDR3 DNA: TGTGCCAGCAGTTACTCGCTCGCTTACTCAGATTCACCCCTCCACTTT
CDR3 protein: CASSYSLAYSDSPLHF

V gene: TRBV7-9
D gene: .
J gene: TRBJ2-7
clone size: many
CDR3 DNA: TGTGCCAGCAGATCAGGGGAGTACGAGCAGTACTTC
CDR3 protein: CASRSGEYEQYF

V gene: TRBV5-5
D gene: .
J gene: TRBJ2-7
clone size: .
CDR3 DNA: TGTGCCAGCAGCAGATGGGACGGTACCTACGAGCAGTACTTC
CDR3 protein: CASSRWDGTYEQYF

V gene: TRBV2
D gene: .
J gene: TRBJ2-7
clone size: .
CDR3 DNA: TGTGCCAGCCAGGACGGTGCCCGGGCCTACGAGCAGTACTTC
CDR3 protein: CASQDGARAYEQYF

V gene: TRBV6-5
D gene: .
J gene: TRBJ2-5
clone size: .
CDR3 DNA: TGTGCCAGCAGTTATTCCGGACGGGCCCAAGAGACCCAGTACTTC
CDR3 protein: CASSYSGRAQETQYF

V gene: TRBV4-1
D gene: TRBD1
J gene: TRBJ2-5
clone size: many
CDR3 DNA: TGCGCCAGCAGCCATCCGGGACAGGGAGAGACCCAGTACTTC
CDR3 protein: CASSHPGQGETQYF

V gene: TRBV19
D gene: TRBD1
J gene: TRBJ1-1
clone size: few
CDR3 DNA: TGTGCCAGTAGTATAAGGCAGGGGGGCAGTGGAACTGAAGCTTTCTTT
CDR3 protein: CASSIRQGGSGTEAFF

V gene: TRBV4-1
D gene: TRBD2
J gene: TRBJ2-7
clone size: many
CDR3 DNA: TGCGCCAGCAGCCAAGGGGGGGGCTACGAGCAGTACTTC
CDR3 protein: CASSQGGGYEQYF

V gene: TRBV6-5
D gene: .
J gene: TRBJ2-2
clone size: few
CDR3 DNA: TGTGCCAGCTCCCATAGGGGGGCCGGGGAGCTGTTTTTT
CDR3 protein: CASSHRGAGELFF

V gene: TRBV6-4
D gene: .
J gene: TRBJ1-5
clone size: .
CDR3 DNA: TGTGCCAGCAGGGGAGTTCAGGGGTCCCAGCATTTT
CDR3 protein: CASRGVQGSQHF

V gene: TRBV6-1
D gene: .
J gene: TRBJ1-3
clone size: .
CDR3 DNA: TGTGCCAGCATGGCGGGAAACACCATATATTTT
CDR3 protein: CASMAGNTIYF

V gene: TRBV7-9
D gene: .
J gene: TRBJ2-7
clone size: few
CDR3 DNA: TGTGCCAGCAGAAATCCGGGACCATCCTCAAGCTCCTACGAGCAGTACTTC
CDR3 protein: CASRNPGPSSSSYEQYF

V gene: TRBV7-9
D gene: .
J gene: TRBJ2-7
clone size: few
CDR3 DNA: TGTGCCAGCAGCCCCCCTCTGGGGGGCCAATACGAGCAGTACTTC
CDR3 protein: CASSPPLGGQYEQYF

V gene: TRBV3-1
D gene: .
J gene: TRBJ2-7
clone size: .
CDR3 DNA: TGTGCCAGCAGCCAGTACCTTCTCGAGCAGTACTTC
CDR3 protein: CASSQYLLEQYF

V gene: TRBV27
D gene: TRBD2
J gene: TRBJ2-1
clone size: few
CDR3 DNA: TGTGCCAGCAGGGTAGCGGGGGGGTTCGCGGAGCAGTTCTTC
CDR3 protein: CASRVAGGFAEQFF

V gene: TRBV7-6
D gene: TRBD2
J gene: TRBJ2-1
clone size: .
CDR3 DNA: TGTGCCAGCAGCTTAGATGATCTAGCGGGGATTTACAATGAGCAGTTCTTC
CDR3 protein: CASSLDDLAGIYNEQFF

V gene: TRBV20-1
D gene: TRBD1
J gene: TRBJ1-2
clone size: .
CDR3 DNA: TGCAGTGCCAGTTATACAAGTGACAGGGGGCTTAGTAGCTATGGCTACACCTTC
CDR3 protein: CSASYTSDRGLSSYGYTF

V gene: TRBV7-9
D gene: TRBD1
J gene: TRBJ1-2
clone size: few
CDR3 DNA: TGTGCCAGTACCGGGACAGAATCTAACTATGGCTACACCTTC
CDR3 protein: CASTGTESNYGYTF

V gene: TRBV2
D gene: TRBD1
J gene: TRBJ2-3
clone size: few
CDR3 DNA: TGTGCCAGCAGGGCAACAGGGGGCTCCACAGATACGCAGTATTTT
CDR3 protein: CASRATGGSTDTQYF

V gene: TRBV28
D gene: .
J gene: TRBJ1-5
clone size: .
CDR3 DNA: TGTGCCAGCAGCACCCTCCTGGGGGTACGACAGCCCCAGCATTTT
CDR3 protein: CASSTLLGVRQPQHF

V gene: TRBV20-1
D gene: .
J gene: TRBJ2-6
clone size: many
CDR3 DNA: TGCAGTGCTAGAGATCTTCCCTCTGGGGCCAACGTCCTGACTTTC
CDR3 protein: CSARDLPSGANVLTF

V gene: TRBV2
D gene: TRBD1
J gene: TRBJ1-2
clone size: .
CDR3 DNA: TGTGCCAGCAGTGAATGGGGACAGGCGACGGAGGGCTACACCTTC
CDR3 protein: CASSEWGQATEGYTF

V gene: TRBV27
D gene: .
J gene: TRBJ2-7
clone size: .
CDR3 DNA: TGTGCCAGCGGGCGACTCAACGAGCAGTACTTC
CDR3 protein: CASGRLNEQYF

V gene: TRBV11-2
D gene: TRBD1
J gene: TRBJ1-1
clone size: .
CDR3 DNA: TGTGCCAGCAGCTCCTGGGACAGGGGGACTGAAGCTTTCTTT
CDR3 protein: CASSSWDRGTEAFF

V gene: TRBV6-1
D gene: .
J gene: TRBJ1-5
clone size: .
CDR3 DNA: TGTGCCAGCAGTGATTTCAATCAGCCCCAGCATTTT
CDR3 protein: CASSDFNQPQHF

V gene: TRBV27
D gene: .
J gene: TRBJ1-1
clone size: many
CDR3 DNA: TGTGCCAGCAGTTCTCAGCTTGGGGCTTTCTTT
CDR3 protein: CASSSQLGAFF

V gene: TRBV6-6
D gene: .
J gene: TRBJ1-2
clone size: .
CDR3 DNA: TGTGCCAGCAGTTACTCGAACGGGGTTGTAGGAGGCTACACCTTC
CDR3 protein: CASSYSNGVVGGYTF